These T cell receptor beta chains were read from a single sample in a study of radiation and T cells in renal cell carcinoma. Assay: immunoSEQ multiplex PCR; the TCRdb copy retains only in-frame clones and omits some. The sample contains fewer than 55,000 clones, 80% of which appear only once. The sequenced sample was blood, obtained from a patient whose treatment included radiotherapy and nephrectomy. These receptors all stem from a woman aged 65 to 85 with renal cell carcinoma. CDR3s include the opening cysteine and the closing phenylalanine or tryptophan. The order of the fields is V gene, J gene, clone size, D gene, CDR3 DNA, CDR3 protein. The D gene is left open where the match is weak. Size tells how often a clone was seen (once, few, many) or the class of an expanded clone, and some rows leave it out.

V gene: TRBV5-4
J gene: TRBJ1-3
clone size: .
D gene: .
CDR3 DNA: TGTGCCAGCAGCTTGGGTTCAGGAACATCTGGAAACACCATATATTTT
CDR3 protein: CASSLGSGTSGNTIYF

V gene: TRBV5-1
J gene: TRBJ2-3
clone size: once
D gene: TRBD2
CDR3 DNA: TGCGCCAGCAGCATGGGACTAGCGGGCGGAGTGGGCACAGATACGCAGTATTTT
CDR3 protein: CASSMGLAGGVGTDTQYF

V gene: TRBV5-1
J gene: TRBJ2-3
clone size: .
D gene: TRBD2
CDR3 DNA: TGCGCCAGCCAGCGGGGAGTCAGGAGCACAGATACGCAGTATTTT
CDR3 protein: CASQRGVRSTDTQYF

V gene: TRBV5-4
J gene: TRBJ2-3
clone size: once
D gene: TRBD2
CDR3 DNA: TGTGCCAGCACCCAGGGACTAGCGGGAGGAACAGATACGCAGTATTTT
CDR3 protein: CASTQGLAGGTDTQYF

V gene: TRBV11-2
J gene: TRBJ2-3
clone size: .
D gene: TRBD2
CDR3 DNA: TGTGCCAGCAGCTTAGTCCCAGCGGGGGTCCCAGATACGCAGTATTTT
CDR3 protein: CASSLVPAGVPDTQYF

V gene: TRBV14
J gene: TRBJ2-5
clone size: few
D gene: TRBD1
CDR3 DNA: TGTGCCAGCAGCCCCGGGACAGGGAGGCCCCAGTACTTC
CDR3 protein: CASSPGTGRPQYF

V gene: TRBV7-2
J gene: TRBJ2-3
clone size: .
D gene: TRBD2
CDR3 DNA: TGTGCCAGCAGCTTAGGCGGGAGAATCACAGATACGCAGTATTTT
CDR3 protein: CASSLGGRITDTQYF

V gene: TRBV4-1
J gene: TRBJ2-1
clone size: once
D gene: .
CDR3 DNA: TGCGCCAGCAGCCAAGGGGTATACCGTAAGTTCTCTGGATTGATCGGTGAGCAGTTCTTC
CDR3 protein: CASSQGVYRKFSGLIGEQFF

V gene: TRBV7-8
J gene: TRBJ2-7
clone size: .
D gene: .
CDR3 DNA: TGTGCCAGCAGCTTTTCGGAGGGGCAGGGAGAGTACTTC
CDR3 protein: CASSFSEGQGEYF

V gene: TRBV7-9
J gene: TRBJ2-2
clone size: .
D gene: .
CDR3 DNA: TGTGCCAGCAAGGTTGGGAACACCGGGGAGCTGTTTTTT
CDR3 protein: CASKVGNTGELFF

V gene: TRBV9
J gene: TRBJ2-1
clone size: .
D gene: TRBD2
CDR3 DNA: TGTGCCAGCGGCCCGGAGCGGGGGCCATCCCATGAGCAGTTCTTC
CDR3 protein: CASGPERGPSHEQFF

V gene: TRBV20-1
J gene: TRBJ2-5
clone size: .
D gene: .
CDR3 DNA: TGCAGTGCCCTCGGCCAAGAGACCCAGTACTTC
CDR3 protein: CSALGQETQYF

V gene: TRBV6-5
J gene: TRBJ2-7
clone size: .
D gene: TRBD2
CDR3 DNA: TGTGCCAGCAGTTGGGCTAGCGGTAACTACGAGCAGTACTTC
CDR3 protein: CASSWASGNYEQYF

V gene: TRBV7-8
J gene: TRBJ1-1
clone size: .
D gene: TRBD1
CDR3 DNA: TGTGCCAGCAGCCCCCAGGTAGACAGGGTCGCTTTCTTT
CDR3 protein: CASSPQVDRVAFF

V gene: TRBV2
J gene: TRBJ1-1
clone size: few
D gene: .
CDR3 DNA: TGTGCCAGCAGTGTCGTCCCCCGCGGGGGAGAAGCTTTCTTT
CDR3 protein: CASSVVPRGGEAFF

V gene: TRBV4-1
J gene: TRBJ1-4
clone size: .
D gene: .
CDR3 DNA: TGCGCCAGCAGTCGACAGGCGTCAGCTAATGAAAAACTGTTTTTT
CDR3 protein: CASSRQASANEKLFF

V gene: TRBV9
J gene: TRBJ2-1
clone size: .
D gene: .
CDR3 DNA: TGTGCCAGCAGCGTAGAAGGCAGTACATACAATGAGCAGTTCTTC
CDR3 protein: CASSVEGSTYNEQFF

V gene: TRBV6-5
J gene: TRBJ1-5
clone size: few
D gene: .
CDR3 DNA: TGTGCCAGCAGCCCCGAGGCAGGCCCCAATCAGCCCCAGCATTTT
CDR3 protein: CASSPEAGPNQPQHF

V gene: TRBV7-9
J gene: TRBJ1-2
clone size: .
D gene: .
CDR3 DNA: TGTGCCAGCAGCCAGCGGGGAACAGGTGATAACTATGGCTACACCTTC
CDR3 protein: CASSQRGTGDNYGYTF

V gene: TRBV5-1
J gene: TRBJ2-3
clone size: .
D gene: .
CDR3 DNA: TGCGCCAGCAGCCGACAGGGAACAGCGGGGAGGGGCACAGATACGCAGTATTTT
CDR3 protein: CASSRQGTAGRGTDTQYF

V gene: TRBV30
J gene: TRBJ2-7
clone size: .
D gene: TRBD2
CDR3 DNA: TGTGCCTGGAGGTACCGGGGCGGGGGGTACGAGCAGTACTTC
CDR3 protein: CAWRYRGGGYEQYF

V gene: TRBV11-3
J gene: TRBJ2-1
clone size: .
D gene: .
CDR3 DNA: TGTGCCAGCAGCTTAGGCGGTGGGAGCTCCTACAATGAGCAGTTCTTC
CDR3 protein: CASSLGGGSSYNEQFF

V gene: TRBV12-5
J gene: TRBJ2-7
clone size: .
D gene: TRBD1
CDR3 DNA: TGTGCTAGTGGTTTGGTACCCCTCCCGGGACAGGAGCACGAGCAGTACTTC
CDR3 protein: CASGLVPLPGQEHEQYF

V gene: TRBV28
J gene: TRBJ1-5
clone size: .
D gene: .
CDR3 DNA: TGTGCCAGCAGCCTGGGGTCGGGTCAGCCCCAGCATTTT
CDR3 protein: CASSLGSGQPQHF

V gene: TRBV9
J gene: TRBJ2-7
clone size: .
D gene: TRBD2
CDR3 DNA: TGTGCCAGCAGCGCCCACCTGAGCGGGGGGGCCTACGAGCAGTACTTC
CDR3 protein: CASSAHLSGGAYEQYF

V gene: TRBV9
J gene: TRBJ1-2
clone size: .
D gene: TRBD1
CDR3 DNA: TGTGCCAGCAGCCCCGGGACAGGCAGGGTGGCGGCTAACTATGGCTACACCTTC
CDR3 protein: CASSPGTGRVAANYGYTF

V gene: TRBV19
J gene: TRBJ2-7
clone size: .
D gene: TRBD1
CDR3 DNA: TGTGCCAGTAGTTCAAGGACAGGAACCTACGAGCAGTACTTC
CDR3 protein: CASSSRTGTYEQYF

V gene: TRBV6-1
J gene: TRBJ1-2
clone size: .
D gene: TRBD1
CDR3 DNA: TGTGCCAGCAGGAGGAGGGACAGGGGGGATGGCTACACCTTC
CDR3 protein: CASRRRDRGDGYTF

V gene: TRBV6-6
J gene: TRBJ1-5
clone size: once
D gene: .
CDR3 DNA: TGTGCCAGCAGAGGTGGGGGTTTGAGTGATCAGCCCCAGCATTTT
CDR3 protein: CASRGGGLSDQPQHF

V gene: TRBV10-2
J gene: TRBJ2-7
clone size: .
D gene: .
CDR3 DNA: TGCGCCAGCTCCCCGAGACAGTCGCCCTACGAGCAGTACTTC
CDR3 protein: CASSPRQSPYEQYF

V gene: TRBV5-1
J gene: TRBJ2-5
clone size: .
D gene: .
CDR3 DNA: TGCGCCAGCAGCTTTCAGGCAACCCAAGAGACCCAGTACTTC
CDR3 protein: CASSFQATQETQYF

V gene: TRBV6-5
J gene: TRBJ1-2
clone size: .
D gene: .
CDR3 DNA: TGTGCCAGCAGAGACGGATGGGGGTCAGGCTACACCTTC
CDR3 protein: CASRDGWGSGYTF

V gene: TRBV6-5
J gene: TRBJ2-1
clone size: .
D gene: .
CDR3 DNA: TGTGCCAGCAGTAACACAGCGGAACATATTAATGAGCAGTTCTTC
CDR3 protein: CASSNTAEHINEQFF

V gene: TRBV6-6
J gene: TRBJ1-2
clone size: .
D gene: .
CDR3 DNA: TGTGCCAGCAGTCCACAGGGAGATGGCTACACCTTC
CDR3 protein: CASSPQGDGYTF

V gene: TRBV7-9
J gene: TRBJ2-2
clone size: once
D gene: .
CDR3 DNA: TGTGCCAGCAGCTTACAACTAGCTGTCGCCGGGGAGCTGTTTTTT
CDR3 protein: CASSLQLAVAGELFF

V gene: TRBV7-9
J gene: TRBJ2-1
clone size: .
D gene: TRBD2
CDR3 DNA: TGTGCCAGCAGCTTAGAGGCTAGCGGGGTGGGTGAGCAGTTCTTC
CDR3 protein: CASSLEASGVGEQFF

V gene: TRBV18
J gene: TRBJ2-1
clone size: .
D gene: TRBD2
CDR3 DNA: TGTGCCAGCTCACCACTGGGCGGGAGTGGTTACAATGAGCAGTTCTTC
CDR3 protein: CASSPLGGSGYNEQFF

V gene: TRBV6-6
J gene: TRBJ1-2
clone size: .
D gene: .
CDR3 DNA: TGTGCCAGCAGACCAACAGGGTCCTATGGCTACACCTTC
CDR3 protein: CASRPTGSYGYTF

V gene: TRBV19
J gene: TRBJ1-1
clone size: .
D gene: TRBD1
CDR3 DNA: TGTGCCAGCCGAGGGACAGCGGGGAGCACTGAAGCTTTCTTT
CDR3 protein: CASRGTAGSTEAFF

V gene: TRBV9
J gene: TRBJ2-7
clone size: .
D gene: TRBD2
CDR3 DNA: TGTGCCAGCAGCCCCGGACTAGCGGCCGACGAGCAGTACTTC
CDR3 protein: CASSPGLAADEQYF

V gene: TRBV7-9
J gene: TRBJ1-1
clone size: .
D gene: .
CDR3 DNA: TGTGCCAGCAGCTTAGGAGGCGTAAAGAACACTGAAGCTTTCTTT
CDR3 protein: CASSLGGVKNTEAFF

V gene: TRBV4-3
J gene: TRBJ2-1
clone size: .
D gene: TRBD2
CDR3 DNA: TGCGCCAGCAGCCACGGACTAGCGGGGGGGGGTGAGCAGTTCTTC
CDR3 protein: CASSHGLAGGGEQFF

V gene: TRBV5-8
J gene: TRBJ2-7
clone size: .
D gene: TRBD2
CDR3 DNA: TGTGCCAGCAGCGCGGGACTAGCGGGGGCCTACGAGCAGTACTTC
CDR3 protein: CASSAGLAGAYEQYF

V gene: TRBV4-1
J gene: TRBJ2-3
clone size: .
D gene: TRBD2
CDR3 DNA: TGCGCCAGCAGCCGGATGGGACTAAGCACAGATACGCAGTATTTT
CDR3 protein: CASSRMGLSTDTQYF

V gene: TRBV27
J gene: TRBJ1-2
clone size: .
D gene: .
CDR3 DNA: TGTGCCAGCAGTTTGAGAGAATCCACCTATGGCTACACCTTC
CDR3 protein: CASSLRESTYGYTF

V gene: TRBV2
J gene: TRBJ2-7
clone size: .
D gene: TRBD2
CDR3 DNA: TGTGCCAGCATACCCTCGCACGGGAGGACCTACGAGCAGTACTTC
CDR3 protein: CASIPSHGRTYEQYF

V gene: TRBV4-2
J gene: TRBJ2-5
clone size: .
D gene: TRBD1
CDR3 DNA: TGTGCCAGCAGCAAACAAGAGGGGGCTACTTCACAAGAGACCCAGTACTTC
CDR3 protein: CASSKQEGATSQETQYF

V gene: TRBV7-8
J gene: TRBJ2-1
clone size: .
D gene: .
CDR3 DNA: TGTGCCAGCAGGGGGGGGCCGTACAATGAGCAGTTCTTC
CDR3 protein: CASRGGPYNEQFF

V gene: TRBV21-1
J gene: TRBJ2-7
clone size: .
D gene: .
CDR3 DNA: TGTGCCAGCAACTCGGGAGGGCCCGGGACTAGCGATTTCGAGCAGTACTTC
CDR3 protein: CASNSGGPGTSDFEQYF

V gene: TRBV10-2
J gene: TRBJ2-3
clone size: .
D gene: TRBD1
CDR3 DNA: TGCGCCAGCAGCTCAACAGGGGTGGGCACAGATACGCAGTATTTT
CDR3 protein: CASSSTGVGTDTQYF

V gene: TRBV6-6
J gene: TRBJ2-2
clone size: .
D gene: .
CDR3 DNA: TGTGCCAGCAGTTACTCGGGCCCACTGAACACCGGGGAGCTGTTTTTT
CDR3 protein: CASSYSGPLNTGELFF

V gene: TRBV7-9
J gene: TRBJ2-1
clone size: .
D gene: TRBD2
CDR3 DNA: TGTGCCAGCAGCTTAGGACTAGCGGGGGAGAATGAGCAGTTCTTC
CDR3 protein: CASSLGLAGENEQFF